This is a list of T cell receptor beta chains from one sample in a study of OX40 agonist ivuxolimab in advanced cancers. Libraries were prepared by immunoSEQ multiplex PCR; TCRdb keeps only in-frame clonotypes and omits some of them. The sample records roughly 59,000 clones, 80% to 95% being singletons. Material: CD4+ or CD8+ T cells sorted from blood, obtained in a trial of the OX40 agonist ivuxolimab. These receptors came from an adult with an advanced solid tumor such as melanoma, head and neck, liver or kidney cancer. The CDR3 runs from the conserved cysteine through the conserved F or W. Fields, in order: D gene, J gene, V gene, clone size, CDR3 DNA, CDR3 protein. A D gene is named only where the DNA matches it firmly. Clone size is stated in some rows and not others, as once, few, many or a class when expanded.

d_call: .
j_call: TRBJ1-1
v_call: TRBV19
clone_size: .
cdr3_nt: TGTGCCAGTAGTGCAGGACCAGATACTGAAGCTTTCTTT
cdr3_aa: CASSAGPDTEAFF

d_call: .
j_call: TRBJ2-1
v_call: TRBV6-4
clone_size: .
cdr3_nt: TGTGCCAGCAGTGACTCAGGCAGGAGCTCCTACAATGAGCAGTTCTTC
cdr3_aa: CASSDSGRSSYNEQFF

d_call: .
j_call: TRBJ1-5
v_call: TRBV27
clone_size: .
cdr3_nt: TGTGCCAGCAGTCATCAGCCGTATAGCAATCAGCCCCAGCATTTT
cdr3_aa: CASSHQPYSNQPQHF

d_call: .
j_call: TRBJ1-1
v_call: TRBV27
clone_size: .
cdr3_nt: TGTGCCAGCAGTTTAGAGGCAGGGAACACTGAAGCTTTCTTT
cdr3_aa: CASSLEAGNTEAFF

d_call: TRBD2
j_call: TRBJ2-7
v_call: TRBV4-1
clone_size: .
cdr3_nt: TGCGCCAGCAGCCAAGACCCCACTAGCGGGGGGGCCTACGAGCAGTACTTC
cdr3_aa: CASSQDPTSGGAYEQYF

d_call: .
j_call: TRBJ1-1
v_call: TRBV9
clone_size: .
cdr3_nt: TGTGCCAGCAGCGTAGGGCGGGACCGCATGAACACTGAAGCTTTCTTT
cdr3_aa: CASSVGRDRMNTEAFF

d_call: .
j_call: TRBJ2-2
v_call: TRBV14
clone_size: .
cdr3_nt: TGTGCCAGCAGCCACAGACCCGCAACCCGTCCCGGGGAGCTGTTTTTT
cdr3_aa: CASSHRPATRPGELFF

d_call: TRBD2
j_call: TRBJ2-1
v_call: TRBV6-5
clone_size: .
cdr3_nt: TGTGCCAGCAGTTACTCGGCGGGAGAAGTCTACAATGAGCAGTTCTTC
cdr3_aa: CASSYSAGEVYNEQFF

d_call: TRBD1
j_call: TRBJ2-7
v_call: TRBV29-1
clone_size: .
cdr3_nt: TGCAGCGTTGAGGGACAGGGGATCCACGAGCAGTACTTC
cdr3_aa: CSVEGQGIHEQYF

d_call: .
j_call: TRBJ1-2
v_call: TRBV6-4
clone_size: .
cdr3_nt: TGTGCCAGCAGTGACGAGGGGAGGCAGAACTATGGCTACACCTTC
cdr3_aa: CASSDEGRQNYGYTF

d_call: .
j_call: TRBJ2-7
v_call: TRBV27
clone_size: .
cdr3_nt: TGTGCCAGCGTTACCGGGACGGCCTACTACGAGCAGTACTTC
cdr3_aa: CASVTGTAYYEQYF

d_call: .
j_call: TRBJ2-7
v_call: TRBV7-9
clone_size: few
cdr3_nt: TGTGCCAGCAGCTTAATCCGGGACACCCTCTCCTACGAGCAGTACTTC
cdr3_aa: CASSLIRDTLSYEQYF

d_call: TRBD1
j_call: TRBJ1-2
v_call: TRBV7-6
clone_size: .
cdr3_nt: TGTGCCAGCAGCCAGACAGGGAGAGGGGACTATGGCTACACCTTC
cdr3_aa: CASSQTGRGDYGYTF

d_call: .
j_call: TRBJ1-2
v_call: TRBV5-6
clone_size: .
cdr3_nt: TGTGCCAGCAGCTCCCTCGGGCCTGGCTACACCTTC
cdr3_aa: CASSSLGPGYTF

d_call: .
j_call: TRBJ2-1
v_call: TRBV5-4
clone_size: .
cdr3_nt: TGTGCCAGCAGCTGGGGGGACAATGAGCAGTTCTTC
cdr3_aa: CASSWGDNEQFF

d_call: TRBD1
j_call: TRBJ2-5
v_call: TRBV6-1
clone_size: .
cdr3_nt: TGTGCCAGCAGTGAAGGGTTTACCGGGACAGGGGGTCCACAAGAGACCCAGTACTTC
cdr3_aa: CASSEGFTGTGGPQETQYF

d_call: TRBD1
j_call: TRBJ1-2
v_call: TRBV9
clone_size: .
cdr3_nt: TGTGCCAGTGGGACAGGTCCCTATGGCTACACCTTC
cdr3_aa: CASGTGPYGYTF

d_call: TRBD1
j_call: TRBJ2-5
v_call: TRBV7-9
clone_size: .
cdr3_nt: TGTGCCAGCAGCACCCAACAGGGGGAGACCCAGTACTTC
cdr3_aa: CASSTQQGETQYF

d_call: .
j_call: TRBJ1-1
v_call: TRBV6-5
clone_size: .
cdr3_nt: TGTGCCAGCAGTCTGGGACAGAACACTGAAGCTTTCTTT
cdr3_aa: CASSLGQNTEAFF

d_call: TRBD2
j_call: TRBJ2-7
v_call: TRBV27
clone_size: .
cdr3_nt: TGTGCCAGCAGACCCTTAGCGGGATCCTACGAGCAGTACTTC
cdr3_aa: CASRPLAGSYEQYF

d_call: .
j_call: TRBJ2-2
v_call: TRBV7-9
clone_size: .
cdr3_nt: TGTGCCAGCAGCCAAACGGGCGGGGAGCTGTTTTTT
cdr3_aa: CASSQTGGELFF

d_call: .
j_call: TRBJ2-7
v_call: TRBV6-5
clone_size: once
cdr3_nt: TGTGCCAGCAGTTCTCTGGGACCGGAGTCCGAGCAGTACTTC
cdr3_aa: CASSSLGPESEQYF

d_call: TRBD1
j_call: TRBJ1-1
v_call: TRBV5-3
clone_size: .
cdr3_nt: TGTGCCAGAAGCGTTTACAGGGGGGCGAACACTGAAGCTTTCTTT
cdr3_aa: CARSVYRGANTEAFF

d_call: TRBD2
j_call: TRBJ2-1
v_call: TRBV7-9
clone_size: .
cdr3_nt: TGTGCCACCCAGCGGACTAGCGGGAGGGCCGAGCAGTTCTTC
cdr3_aa: CATQRTSGRAEQFF

d_call: TRBD1
j_call: TRBJ2-1
v_call: TRBV6-1
clone_size: .
cdr3_nt: TGTGCCAGCAGGGACAGGGGCTACAATGAGCAGTTCTTC
cdr3_aa: CASRDRGYNEQFF

d_call: .
j_call: TRBJ2-7
v_call: TRBV15
clone_size: .
cdr3_nt: TGTGCCACCAGCAGAGATGGCACGGGCCAAAGCTCCTACGAGCAGTACTTC
cdr3_aa: CATSRDGTGQSSYEQYF

d_call: .
j_call: TRBJ1-4
v_call: TRBV7-6
clone_size: .
cdr3_nt: TGTGCCAGCAGCTCAACCCATGAAAAACTGTTTTTT
cdr3_aa: CASSSTHEKLFF

d_call: .
j_call: TRBJ2-1
v_call: TRBV4-1
clone_size: .
cdr3_nt: TGCGCCAGCAGCCAAGCGGGGGACCAATACAATGAGCAGTTCTTC
cdr3_aa: CASSQAGDQYNEQFF

d_call: .
j_call: TRBJ1-2
v_call: TRBV23-1
clone_size: .
cdr3_nt: TGCGCCAGCTTCCTAACGGGGCACCGCGGCTACACCTTC
cdr3_aa: CASFLTGHRGYTF

d_call: .
j_call: TRBJ2-2
v_call: TRBV27
clone_size: .
cdr3_nt: TGTGCCAGCAGTTTGGGCAGAAACACCGGGGAGCTGTTTTTT
cdr3_aa: CASSLGRNTGELFF

d_call: .
j_call: TRBJ2-1
v_call: TRBV28
clone_size: .
cdr3_nt: TGTGCCAGCAGGACCATCCTGGAAGGCTACAATGAGCAGTTCTTC
cdr3_aa: CASRTILEGYNEQFF

d_call: .
j_call: TRBJ2-3
v_call: TRBV19
clone_size: .
cdr3_nt: TGTGCCAGTACCATAGGGCCTAGTAACACAGATACGCAGTATTTT
cdr3_aa: CASTIGPSNTDTQYF

d_call: .
j_call: TRBJ2-5
v_call: TRBV29-1
clone_size: .
cdr3_nt: TGCAGCGTTCGGACTACCCTCCAAGAGACCCAGTACTTC
cdr3_aa: CSVRTTLQETQYF

d_call: TRBD1
j_call: TRBJ1-2
v_call: TRBV4-1
clone_size: once
cdr3_nt: TGCGCCAGCAGCCAAGCGCGACAGGGAGGCTATGGCTACACCTTC
cdr3_aa: CASSQARQGGYGYTF

d_call: TRBD2
j_call: TRBJ2-5
v_call: TRBV7-3
clone_size: .
cdr3_nt: TGTGCCAGCAGCGGGAGCGGGGGGGCTCAAGAGACCCAGTACTTC
cdr3_aa: CASSGSGGAQETQYF

d_call: TRBD1
j_call: TRBJ1-2
v_call: TRBV13
clone_size: .
cdr3_nt: TGTGCCAGCAGCTTCCGGGACAGGGGGTATGGCTACACCTTC
cdr3_aa: CASSFRDRGYGYTF

d_call: .
j_call: TRBJ2-5
v_call: TRBV7-9
clone_size: .
cdr3_nt: TGTGCCAGCAGCTATCGGACACCTCAAGAGACCCAGTACTTC
cdr3_aa: CASSYRTPQETQYF

d_call: .
j_call: TRBJ1-1
v_call: TRBV6-5
clone_size: .
cdr3_nt: TGTGCCAGCAGTTTATGGGACGGGAACACTGAAGCTTTCTTT
cdr3_aa: CASSLWDGNTEAFF

d_call: .
j_call: TRBJ2-2
v_call: TRBV9
clone_size: .
cdr3_nt: TGTGCCAGCAGCGCCCGAGGGCTTCTGAACACCGGGGAGCTGTTTTTT
cdr3_aa: CASSARGLLNTGELFF

d_call: TRBD2
j_call: TRBJ2-1
v_call: TRBV7-9
clone_size: .
cdr3_nt: TGTGCCAGCAGCTTGGGGGGACTAGCGGGATTCAATGAGCAGTTCTTC
cdr3_aa: CASSLGGLAGFNEQFF

d_call: TRBD1
j_call: TRBJ1-2
v_call: TRBV29-1
clone_size: .
cdr3_nt: TGCAGCGATGCAGGGACAGGGTTCGTCGGCTACACCTTC
cdr3_aa: CSDAGTGFVGYTF

d_call: .
j_call: TRBJ2-5
v_call: TRBV4-1
clone_size: .
cdr3_nt: TGCGCCAGTGGCGTGCGGGGGCGCGAAGAGACCCAGTACTTC
cdr3_aa: CASGVRGREETQYF

d_call: .
j_call: TRBJ1-1
v_call: TRBV29-1
clone_size: .
cdr3_nt: TGCAGCGTTGAGGGGGGCGCGGGGACTGAAGCTTTCTTT
cdr3_aa: CSVEGGAGTEAFF

d_call: .
j_call: TRBJ1-1
v_call: TRBV6-1
clone_size: many
cdr3_nt: TGTGCCAGCAGTAAAACTGAGAACACTGAAGCTTTCTTT
cdr3_aa: CASSKTENTEAFF

d_call: .
j_call: TRBJ1-5
v_call: TRBV25-1
clone_size: .
cdr3_nt: TGTGCCAGCAGTGAATCCGACAGCGACAATCAGCCCCAGCATTTT
cdr3_aa: CASSESDSDNQPQHF